This TCR beta chain derives from a study of T cell responses to AZD1222 COVID-19 vaccine. Findings of the study overall: Only after the peak T cell response were repertoires sampled. Unmutated variant regions are reportedly the target of nearly half of TCRs that are spike-specific.

Comment on this clone: Its antigen is currently unknown.

Trimming at V came to 0 bases and at J to 5 bases, leaving 5 bases not matched to a gene. Germline loops: CDR1 SGHRS, CDR2 YFSETQ. The CDR3 contains 16 residues. Repertoires were generated with immunoSEQ multiplex PCR, while TCRdb's copy carries only in-frame clones and drops some. The sample records tens of thousands of clones, roughly 90% being singletons. The chain combines TRBV5-1 with TRBJ2-1, with TRBD2 matching 10 bases. The sequence was obtained from an adult in good health. Specimen: peripheral blood, collected on day 0 of AZD1222 vaccination. CDR3 sequence: CASSLVAGGRNNEQFF. In DNA form, the CDR3 reads TGCGCCAGCAGCTTGGTAGCGGGGGGCCGAAACAATGAGCAGTTCTTC.